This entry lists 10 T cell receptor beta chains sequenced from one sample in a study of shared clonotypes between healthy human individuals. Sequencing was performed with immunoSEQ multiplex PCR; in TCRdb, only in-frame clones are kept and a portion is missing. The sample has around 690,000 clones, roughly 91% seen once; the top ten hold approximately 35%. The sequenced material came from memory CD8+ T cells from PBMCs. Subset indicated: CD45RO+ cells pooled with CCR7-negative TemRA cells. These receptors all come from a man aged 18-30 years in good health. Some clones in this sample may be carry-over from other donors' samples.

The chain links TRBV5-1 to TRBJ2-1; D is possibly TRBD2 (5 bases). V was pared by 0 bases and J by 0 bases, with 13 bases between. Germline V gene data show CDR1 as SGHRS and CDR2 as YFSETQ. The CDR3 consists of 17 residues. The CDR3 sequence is CASSLVPRRSSYNEQFF. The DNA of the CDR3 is TGCGCCAGCAGCTTGGTTCCCCGGAGGAGCTCCTACAATGAGCAGTTCTTC.

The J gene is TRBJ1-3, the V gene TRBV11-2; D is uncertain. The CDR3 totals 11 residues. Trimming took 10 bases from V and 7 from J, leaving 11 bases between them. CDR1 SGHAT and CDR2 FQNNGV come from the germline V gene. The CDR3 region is CAITLGNTIYF. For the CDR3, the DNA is TGTGCCATCACTCTGGGGAACACCATATATTTT.

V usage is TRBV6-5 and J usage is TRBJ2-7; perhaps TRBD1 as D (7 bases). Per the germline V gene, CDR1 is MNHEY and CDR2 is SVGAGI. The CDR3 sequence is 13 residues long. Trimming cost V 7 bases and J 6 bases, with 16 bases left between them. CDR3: CASIGSGGSEQYF. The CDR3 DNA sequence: TGTGCCAGCATTGGTTCAGGGGGGTCCGAGCAGTACTTC.

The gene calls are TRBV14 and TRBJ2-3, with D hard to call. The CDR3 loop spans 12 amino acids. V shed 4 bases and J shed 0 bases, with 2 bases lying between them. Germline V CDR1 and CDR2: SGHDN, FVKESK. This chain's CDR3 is CASSLSTDTQYF. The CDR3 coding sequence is TGTGCCAGCAGCCTAAGCACAGATACGCAGTATTTT.

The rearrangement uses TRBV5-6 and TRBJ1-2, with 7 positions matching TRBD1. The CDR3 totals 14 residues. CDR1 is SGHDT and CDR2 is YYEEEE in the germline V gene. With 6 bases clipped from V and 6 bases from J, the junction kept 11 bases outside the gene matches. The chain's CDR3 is CASNRGFRVHGYTF. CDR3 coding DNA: TGTGCCAGCAACAGGGGTTTCAGGGTCCATGGCTACACCTTC.

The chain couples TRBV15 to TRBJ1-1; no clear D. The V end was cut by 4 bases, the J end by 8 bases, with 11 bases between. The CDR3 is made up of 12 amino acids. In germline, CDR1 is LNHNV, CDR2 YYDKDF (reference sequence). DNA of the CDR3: TGTGCCACCAGCACTATGACAAACGAAGCTTTCTTT. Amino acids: CATSTMTNEAFF.

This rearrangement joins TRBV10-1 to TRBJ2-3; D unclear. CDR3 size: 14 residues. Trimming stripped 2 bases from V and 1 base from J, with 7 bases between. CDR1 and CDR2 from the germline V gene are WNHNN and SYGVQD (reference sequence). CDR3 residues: CASSEGVGTDTQYF. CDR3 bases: TGCGCCAGCAGTGAGGGTGTAGGCACAGATACGCAGTATTTT.

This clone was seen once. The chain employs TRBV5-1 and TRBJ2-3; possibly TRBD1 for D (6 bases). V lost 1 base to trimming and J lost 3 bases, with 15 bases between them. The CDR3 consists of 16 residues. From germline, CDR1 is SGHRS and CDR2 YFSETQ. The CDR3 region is CASSLSVGGVTDTQYF. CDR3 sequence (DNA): TGCGCCAGCAGCTTGTCTGTAGGGGGAGTAACAGATACGCAGTATTTT.

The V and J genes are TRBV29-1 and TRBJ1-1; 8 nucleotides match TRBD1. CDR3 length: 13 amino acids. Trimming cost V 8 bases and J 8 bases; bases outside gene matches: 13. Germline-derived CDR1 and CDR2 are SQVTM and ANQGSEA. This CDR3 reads CSPTKAGGPEAFF. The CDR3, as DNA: TGCAGCCCCACAAAGGCAGGGGGCCCCGAAGCTTTCTTT. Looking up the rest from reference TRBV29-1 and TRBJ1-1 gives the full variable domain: SAVISQKPSRDICQRGTSLTIQCQVDSQVTMMFWYRQQPGQSLTLIATANQGSEATYESGFVIDKFPISRPNLTFSTLTVSNMSPEDSSIYLCSPTKAGGPEAFFGQGTRLTVV.

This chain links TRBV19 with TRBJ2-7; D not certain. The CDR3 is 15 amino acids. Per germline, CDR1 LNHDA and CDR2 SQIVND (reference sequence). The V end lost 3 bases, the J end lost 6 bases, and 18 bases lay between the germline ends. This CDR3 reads CASSISVKPSGEQYF. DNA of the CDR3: TGTGCCAGTAGTATCTCGGTCAAGCCCTCCGGCGAGCAGTACTTC.